This entry is about one T cell receptor (beta chain). Antigen specificity is unknown. PCR employed 60 Vbeta and 13 Jbeta primers. Sequencing used immunoSEQ multiplex PCR; TCRdb keeps in-frame clones, though not all of them. The sample carries some 110,000 clones, nearly 80% recorded once. The source of the sample is a study of cytomegalovirus exposure and HLA in healthy donors. Study-wide results and caveats: Other equally common chains were less clonally expanded than HLA-associated TCR beta chains, a later analysis showed. A later analysis reportedly found that, within productive TCRs, an Asian-associated ancestry cluster had fewer N-insertions than the mean observed across the approximately 700 donors.

Per germline, CDR1 SGHNT and CDR2 YYREEE (reference sequence). V lost 4 bases, J lost 2 bases, and 10 bases stayed unmatched. CDR3 length: 16 amino acids. This TCR was recovered from a man aged 55 to 69 in good health and CMV-seropositive. The genes are TRBV5-4 and TRBJ2-3, with 7 bases aligning to TRBD2. The specimen sequenced was PBMCs. The CDR3 DNA reads TGTGCCAGCAGCCCCAGACTCCTAGCGGACACAGATACGCAGTATTTT. Residues: CASSPRLLADTDTQYF.